This T cell receptor beta chain emerged from a study of blood T cell dynamics during melanoma immunotherapy (dated by TCRdb to the early 2020s). Background on the whole study: Patients had metastatic melanoma and received first-line pembrolizumab or nivolumab plus ipilimumab as standard of care in the United Kingdom. To find early correlates of response, peripheral T cell receptor repertoires were profiled in metastatic melanoma patients before and after one cycle of checkpoint inhibitor therapy. The training cohort consisted of consecutive patients, while an additional independent group of patients from the same centre was pooled to form an external validation set.

Every bulk PBMC sample was loaded with the same fixed amount of 350 ng of DNA. TCR beta CDR3 sequences were amplified from genomic DNA with the immunoSEQ TCRb Assay kit following manufacturer instructions. The KAPA Library Quantification Kit for Illumina platforms was used to quantify pooled libraries by qPCR. Sequencing of the pooled libraries was done on an Illumina NextSeq 500, with clustering at roughly 0.6-1.2 pM. The authors processed their data as follows. Analysis of the TCR data relied on immunoSEQ ANALYZER and the R LymphoSeq package. A rearrangement efficiency score was calculated as productive divided by the sum of productive and non-productive CDR3 sequences. Clonality was measured with the Gini coefficient and diversity with the Renyi index at alpha=1, compared pairwise between timepoints within each patient. In LymphoSeq, clonal relatedness was computed with an edit distance of 3 and repertoire similarity was computed with the Bhattacharyya coefficient. To classify response, a linear discriminant analysis based on week-3 changes in clonality and diversity was built using the R MASS and caret packages. Drawn from immuneACCESS, this table holds only the in-frame rearrangements with V and J called that TCRdb kept. Clones are partly lost; checked studies trace under half to an unresolved V gene and leave the rest unexplained. That table supplies the V and J calls and clone size; D and trimming were determined from the DNA. For this sample the table gives several thousand clones, of which 80% to 85% were detected only once. The ten largest clones capture approximately 15% of the sample.

Study-wide findings and limitations: The study was unable to establish whether the T cell clones driving the repertoire changes were melanoma-specific or instead reflected general immune activation. A bifurcated reorganization of the PBMC repertoire at W3, with increased clonality or increased diversity, was observed in patients who later achieved disease control, unlike in progressors. The relatively small sample size was acknowledged as something that could potentially limit how far the results can be generalized.

Turning to this clone: What antigen it recognizes has not been identified. No much larger clonotype is one base removed from it; base qualities were not supplied.

Between the V and J ends, shortened by 3 bases and 0 bases respectively, the junction contains 6 bases. CDR1 and CDR2 were assigned from the germline V gene as KGHSH and LQKENI. From the cysteine up to the phenylalanine, the CDR3 has a length of 13 residues. Of the read, only the CDR3 DNA is kept; its 39 bases are in frame from base 1. Read against the paper, the sample's time point label means: pre-treatment baseline. Blood was sampled before treatment (T0) and at week 3 (W3), after the first cycle of checkpoint blockade. Except for two patients with rapid clinical progression, response was assessed 12 weeks after the first infusion by RECIST 1.1; disease control meant complete response, partial response or stable disease. Any patient who had received prior systemic cancer treatment, was on concomitant immunosuppressant therapy or had synchronous other active malignancies was excluded. Bulk PBMC and plasma cell-free DNA were both sequenced for TCR beta so that circulating cells and T cell turnover could be tracked. PBMC were isolated from blood with Lymphoprep and SepMate tubes, followed by red cell lysis. DNA from PBMC and sorted T cell subsets was extracted with QIAamp DNA Blood Mini kits.

The chain was built from TRBV18 and TRBJ2-7, with no confidently assigned D gene. The clonotype comes from a human donor with melanoma. Source: blood, taken from a patient treated with checkpoint blockade. The bases read TGTGCCAGCTCACCTACAGCCTCCTACGAGCAGTACTTC. This is translated as CASSPTASYEQYF.